Reported below is one T cell receptor (beta chain). The antigen remains undetermined. The CDR3 is 14 residues long. V was cut by 4 bases and J by 0 bases, with 10 bases left in between. The germline CDR1 and CDR2 sequences are SGHNT and YYREEE (reference sequence). This entry is derived from a study of cytomegalovirus exposure and HLA in healthy donors. Turning to the study itself: Genotyping showed roughly 76% of roughly 400 donors falling in the Caucasian-associated ancestry cluster. Study-level results: Earlier analysis yielded a pattern in which most TCR beta V segments were productive about 87% or about 30% of the time. The authors reported that TCR beta sequences could predict HLA-A and HLA-B alleles. These predictions were accurate for most subjects in the first cohort.

In the PCR, 60 Vbeta and 13 Jbeta primers were used. The table came from immunoSEQ multiplex PCR; TCRdb's copy has only in-frame clones and leaves some out. Its listing shows about 130,000 clones. This chain uses TRBV5-4 with TRBJ1-2; the D is unclear. The sample consisted of PBMCs. This clonotype was obtained from a young man in good health and CMV-seronegative. The CDR3 is CASSPALANYGYTF. For the CDR3, the DNA is TGTGCCAGCAGCCCCGCTTTAGCTAACTATGGCTACACCTTC.